This entry features one TCR beta chain sequence. This entry is derived from a study of blood T cell repertoires in COVID-19. Study background: Sites across the United States, Italy and Spain contributed samples from acute and convalescent COVID-19. PBMCs, B-cell-depleted T cells, or T cells provided the cDNA or gDNA that made up the material.

In the authors' workflow: Reference gene primer amplification gave nucleated cell count estimates. The data were produced by immunoSEQ multiplex PCR, yet TCRdb's version contains in-frame clones alone and is incomplete. The D gene and trimming were derived from the DNA, and the V and J assignments and clone size from that table. This sample has 120,000 or so clones, with over 70% found just once. This TCR was sampled from a man older than 75 with active or convalescent COVID-19. Sequencing was carried out using peripheral blood.

CDR3: CASSLTGGAYNEQFF. The CDR3, as DNA: TGTGCCAGTAGCCTAACAGGAGGGGCCTACAATGAGCAGTTCTTC. The rearrangement joins TRBV19 to TRBJ2-1; perhaps TRBD2 as D (6 bases). The V gene's germline CDR1 is LNHDA and CDR2 SQIVND (reference sequence). Trimming cost V 6 bases and J 2 bases, with 14 bases left between them. The CDR3 is 15 amino acids.